This TCR beta chain was identified in a study of blood T cell repertoires in COVID-19. Across the study: The study drew acute and convalescent COVID-19 samples from the United States, Italy and Spain.

Notes on this clone: This same CDR3 is encoded by further DNA sequences in the sample.

Original handling: It was from reference gene primer amplification that nucleated cell counts were estimated. Here immunoSEQ multiplex PCR was the method, and the copy in TCRdb shows in-frame clones only, minus some. That table furnishes V, J and clone size, whereas the DNA furnished D and trimming. The sample consists of some 97,000 clones, approximately 90% of them appearing once. The sequence was collected from a middle-aged man with active COVID-19. Material for sequencing was peripheral blood.

The CDR3: CASVNEGTGRTGELFF. The DNA of the CDR3 is TGTGCTAGTGTCAACGAGGGGACAGGGAGGACCGGGGAGCTGTTTTTT. This sequence joins TRBV12-5 and TRBJ2-2, with TRBD1 identical over 9 bases. The trim removed 7 bases at V and 5 bases at J, leaving 11 bases unmatched. The germline V gene has CDR1 LGHNT and CDR2 FRNRAP. This CDR3 has 16 residues. The whole variable domain, filled in from reference TRBV12-5 and TRBJ2-2, reads DARVTQTPRHKVTEMGQEVTMRCQPILGHNTVFWYRQTMMQGLELLAYFRNRAPLDDSGMPKDRFSAEMPDATLATLKIQPSEPRDSAVYFCASVNEGTGRTGELFFGEGSRLTVL.